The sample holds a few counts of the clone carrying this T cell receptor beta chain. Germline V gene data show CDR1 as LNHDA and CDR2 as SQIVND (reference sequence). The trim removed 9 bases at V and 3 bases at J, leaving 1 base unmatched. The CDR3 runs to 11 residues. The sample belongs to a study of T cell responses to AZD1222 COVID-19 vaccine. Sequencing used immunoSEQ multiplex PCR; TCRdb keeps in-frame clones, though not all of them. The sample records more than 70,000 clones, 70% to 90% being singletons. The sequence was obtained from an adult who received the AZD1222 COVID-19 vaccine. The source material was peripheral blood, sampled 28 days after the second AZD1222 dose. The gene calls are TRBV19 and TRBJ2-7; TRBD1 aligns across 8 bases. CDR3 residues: CASGTGYEQYF. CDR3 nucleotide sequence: TGTGCCAGCGGGACAGGCTACGAGCAGTACTTC.